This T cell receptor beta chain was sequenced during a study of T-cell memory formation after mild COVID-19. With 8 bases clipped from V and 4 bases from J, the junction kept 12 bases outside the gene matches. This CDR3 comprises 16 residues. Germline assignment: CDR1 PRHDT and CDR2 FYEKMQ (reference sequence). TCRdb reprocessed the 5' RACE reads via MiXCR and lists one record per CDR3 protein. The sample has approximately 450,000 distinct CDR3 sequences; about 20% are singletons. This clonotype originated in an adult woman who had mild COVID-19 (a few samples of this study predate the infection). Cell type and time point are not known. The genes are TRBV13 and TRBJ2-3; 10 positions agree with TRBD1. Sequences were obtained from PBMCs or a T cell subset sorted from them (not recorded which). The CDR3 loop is CASVKFDRGRADTQYF. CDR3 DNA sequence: TGTGCCAGCGTTAAATTCGACAGGGGGCGCGCAGATACGCAGTATTTT.